The 18 T cell receptor beta chains reported below all come from one sample, sequenced in a study of shared clonotypes between healthy human individuals. TCRdb's table, derived via immunoSEQ multiplex PCR, lists solely in-frame clones and lacks some. Of about 2 million clones listed, around 96% are singletons. Cells designated naive CD8 were CD45RO-negative and were positively selected for CCR7, with terminally differentiated effector memory CD45RA+ cells excluded. Sequencing was carried out using naive CD8+ T cells sorted from blood. The receptors were gathered from a man younger than 35 in good health.

As for this clone: Within the sample, other DNA sequences also encode this same CDR3. The rearrangement joins TRBV19 to TRBJ2-6; no definite D call. Trimming stripped 3 bases from V and 0 bases from J, with 6 bases between. This CDR3 comprises 15 residues. Germline V lookup: CDR1 LNHDA, CDR2 SQIVND (reference sequence). In DNA form, the CDR3 reads TGTGCCAGTAGTATCGCGGACTCTGGGGCCAACGTCCTGACTTTC. Translation gives CASSIADSGANVLTF. The full variable domain, completed using reference TRBV19 and TRBJ2-6, is DGGITQSPKYLFRKEGQNVTLSCEQNLNHDAMYWYRQDPGQGLRLIYYSQIVNDFQKGDIAEGYSVSREKKESFPLTVTSAQKNPTAFYLCASSIADSGANVLTFGAGSRLTVL.

This chain joins TRBV7-9 and TRBJ2-7, with D perhaps given as TRBD1 or TRBD2 (5 bases each). Trimming removed 5 bases from V and 5 bases from J, with 16 bases in between. CDR1 is SEHNR and CDR2 is FQNEAQ in the germline V gene (reference sequence). The CDR3 contains 14 residues. The CDR3 nucleotides are TGTGCCAGCAGCGACGGGACCGCGATGGACGAGCAGTACTTC. Encoded protein: CASSDGTAMDEQYF.

A remark on this clone: Other nucleotide sequences in the sample specify the same CDR3. The V call is TRBV4-1, the J call TRBJ1-5; D remains ambiguous. Germline CDR1 MGHRA, CDR2 YSYEKL. There are 14 residues in the CDR3. V was cut by 1 base and J by 4 bases, with 8 bases left in between. CDR3 sequence (DNA): TGCGCCAGCAGCCAAGCGTTAGGGAATCAGCCCCAGCATTTT. Protein: CASSQALGNQPQHF.

J is TRBJ1-5 and V is TRBV19, with TRBD1 matching over 7 bases. The CDR3 contains 17 residues. The V and J ends lost 3 bases and 4 bases, in that order; junction bases with no gene match: 12. The germline CDR1 and CDR2 sequences are LNHDA and SQIVND (reference sequence). CDR3 nucleotides: TGTGCCAGTAGTATTGATGGGGTGAACAGGGGTAATCAGCCCCAGCATTTT. Protein: CASSIDGVNRGNQPQHF.

This clone came up once. This may be a read error: a much more frequent sequence differs by one nucleotide. This sample includes further DNA sequences coding for the same CDR3. This chain joins TRBV5-5 and TRBJ2-7; D remains unclear. Between the trimmed V and J ends, which lost 3 bases and 1 base, there was a span of 2 bases. The germline V gene encodes CDR1 SGHKS and CDR2 YYEKEE (reference sequence). The CDR3 has 11 amino acids. CDR3 nucleotide sequence: TGTGCCAGCAGCTATTCCTACGAGCAGTACTTC. Encoded protein: CASSYSYEQYF.

The chain uses TRBV7-7 and TRBJ2-4; 7 bases agree with TRBD2. The CDR3 runs 14 residues. Germline V gene sequence: CDR1 SSHAT, CDR2 FNYEAQ (reference sequence). The ends lost 11 bases at V and 0 bases at J; junction bases unmatched: 7. CDR3 sequence (DNA): TGTGCCCTCGCGCTAGCGGTAGCCAAAAACATTCAGTACTTC. It is translated as CALALAVAKNIQYF.

The rearrangement links TRBV7-3 to TRBJ1-1; the D gene is possibly TRBD1 (5 bases). V was trimmed by 2 bases and J by 7 bases, leaving 11 bases between them. CDR3 length: 13 residues. CDR1 is SGHTA and CDR2 is FQGTGA in the germline V gene. CDR3 in DNA: TGTGCCAGCAGCTTATTGGGGGAGAGTGAAGCTTTCTTT. It encodes CASSLLGESEAFF.

A word on this clone: This CDR3 is also generated by other DNA sequences in the sample. The chain links TRBV7-6 to TRBJ2-7; 7 nucleotides agree with TRBD1. The CDR3 totals 15 residues. Germline-derived CDR1 and CDR2 are SGHVS and FNYEAQ. J lost 0 bases, V lost 1 base, and 3 bases had no gene match. The CDR3 region has the DNA TGTGCCAGCAGCTTAGGGACAGGTAGCTCCTACGAGCAGTACTTC. Protein: CASSLGTGSSYEQYF.

The chain employs TRBV7-8 and TRBJ2-1; TRBD2 agrees at 9 bases. V lost 3 bases, J lost 0 bases, and 0 bases stayed unmatched. The CDR3 covers 15 residues. CDR1 is SGHVS and CDR2 is FQNEAQ in the germline V gene. CDR3 residues: CASSFSGSSYNEQFF. The CDR3 DNA follows: TGTGCCAGCAGCTTTAGCGGGAGCTCCTACAATGAGCAGTTCTTC.

The chain is built from TRBV27 and TRBJ2-3; perhaps TRBD2 as D (5 bases). The CDR3 is 15 amino acids. Trimming cost V 2 bases and J 6 bases, with 15 bases left between them. CDR1 and CDR2 (germline): MNHEY, SMNVEV (reference sequence). The CDR3, as DNA: TGTGCCAGCAGTTTAGCCTTGTCGGGATTCGATACGCAGTATTTT. Protein: CASSLALSGFDTQYF.

This chain joins TRBV7-9 and TRBJ1-2; 7 positions match TRBD1. The junction had 6 bases not matched to a gene; V was cut back by 2 bases and J by 6 bases. This CDR3 spans 14 amino acids. The germline gives CDR1 SEHNR, CDR2 FQNEAQ (reference sequence). CDR3 coding DNA: TGTGCCAGCAGCTTAACCGGGACAGCGCATGGCTACACCTTC. Translation: CASSLTGTAHGYTF. The full variable domain, in which reference TRBV7-9 and TRBJ1-2 provide the parts outside the CDR3, is DTGVSQNPRHKITKRGQNVTFRCDPISEHNRLYWYRQTLGQGPEFLTYFQNEAQLEKSRLLSDRFSAERPKGSFSTLEIQRTEQGDSAMYLCASSLTGTAHGYTFGSGTRLTVV.

The chain recombines TRBV29-1 with TRBJ2-5; TRBD2 matches 11 bases. CDR1 is SQVTM, CDR2 ANQGSEA, per germline. V lost 0 bases to trimming and J lost 4 bases; unmatched junction nucleotides: 4. The CDR3 is 15 residues long. This chain's CDR3 is CSVEDRGLAVETQYF. The CDR3 DNA reads TGCAGCGTTGAAGATCGGGGACTAGCGGTAGAGACCCAGTACTTC.

This chain joins TRBV1 and TRBJ2-7; the table's D call of TRBD1 was not tested on the DNA. TRBV1 is tagged as a pseudogene. This CDR3 contains 16 residues. DNA of the CDR3: TGCACCAGCAGCCAAGAAGGAGGGGGCGACTCCTACGAGCAGTACTTC. Its protein is CTSSQEGGGDSYEQYF.

CDR3 region: CASSLGQGAYNEQFF. The CDR3 DNA is TGTGCCAGCAGCTTGGGACAGGGGGCATACAATGAGCAGTTCTTC. The V call is TRBV11-3, the J call TRBJ2-1; 12 positions agree with TRBD1. J lost 4 bases, V lost 3 bases, and 1 base had no gene match. CDR1 is SGHNT, CDR2 YENEEA, per germline. CDR3 length equals 15 residues.

A single count supports this clone. The rearrangement links TRBV4-1 to TRBJ2-7; 9 bases match TRBD1. Losses at the gene ends were 2 bases for V and 4 bases for J; bases not matched to a gene: 3. This CDR3 contains 14 residues. Germline values: CDR1 MGHRA, CDR2 YSYEKL. CDR3 coding DNA: TGCGCCAGCAGCCAAAGCGACAGGGGGTACGAGCAGTACTTC. This gives the protein CASSQSDRGYEQYF.

The V call is TRBV6-5, the J call TRBJ2-7, with unresolved D. V lost 5 bases to trimming and J lost 1 base, with 12 bases between them. The CDR3 contains 14 residues. CDR1 MNHEY and CDR2 SVGAGI come from the germline V gene. The CDR3 spells CASSTMGGSYEQYF. The CDR3 bases are TGTGCCAGCAGTACAATGGGTGGGTCCTACGAGCAGTACTTC.

The chain has TRBV9 and TRBJ2-1, with D possibly called TRBD1 or TRBD2 (5 bases each). The CDR3 contains 15 residues. In germline, CDR1 is SGDLS, CDR2 YYNGEE. Trimming cost V 2 bases and J 6 bases, with 15 bases left between them. CDR3 nucleotide sequence: TGTGCCAGCAGCGTGGTTCGGGACGCCTTCAATGAGCAGTTCTTC. As protein: CASSVVRDAFNEQFF. The full variable domain, rest sourced from reference TRBV9 and TRBJ2-1, is DSGVTQTPKHLITATGQRVTLRCSPRSGDLSVYWYQQSLDQGLQFLIQYYNGEERAKGNILERFSAQQFPDLHSELNLSSLELGDSALYFCASSVVRDAFNEQFFGPGTRLTVL.

The chain couples TRBV6-5 to TRBJ1-1, with D possibly matching TRBD1 (5 bases). Per germline, CDR1 MNHEY and CDR2 SVGAGI. Trimming left V 6 bases short and J 2 bases short, with 13 bases between. CDR3 length: 14 amino acids. This chain's CDR3 is CASSPLGGNTEAFF. CDR3 sequence (DNA): TGTGCCAGCAGCCCCTTGGGGGGAAACACTGAAGCTTTCTTT.